Sequencing of this T cell receptor beta chain was carried out in a study of blood T cell repertoires in COVID-19. Background on the study: Whether acute or convalescent, the COVID-19 samples came from the United States, Italy and Spain.

The table came from immunoSEQ multiplex PCR; TCRdb's copy has only in-frame clones and leaves some out. The data show 79,000 or so clones, with around 88% seen just once and about a sixth held by the top ten. This TCR was recovered from a human donor in a cohort sampled during active COVID-19. Sequencing was carried out using peripheral blood.

CDR3 in DNA: TGTGCCAGCAGTTTTCTTCAGGGGAACACTGAAGCTTTCTTT. Translated, it gives CASSFLQGNTEAFF. The V call is TRBV27, the J call TRBJ1-1; TRBD1 might be the D (5 bases). Germline V gene data show CDR1 as MNHEY and CDR2 as SMNVEV (reference sequence). Trimming took off 3 bases at V and 1 base at J, with 9 bases between the two ends. CDR3 length: 14 amino acids.